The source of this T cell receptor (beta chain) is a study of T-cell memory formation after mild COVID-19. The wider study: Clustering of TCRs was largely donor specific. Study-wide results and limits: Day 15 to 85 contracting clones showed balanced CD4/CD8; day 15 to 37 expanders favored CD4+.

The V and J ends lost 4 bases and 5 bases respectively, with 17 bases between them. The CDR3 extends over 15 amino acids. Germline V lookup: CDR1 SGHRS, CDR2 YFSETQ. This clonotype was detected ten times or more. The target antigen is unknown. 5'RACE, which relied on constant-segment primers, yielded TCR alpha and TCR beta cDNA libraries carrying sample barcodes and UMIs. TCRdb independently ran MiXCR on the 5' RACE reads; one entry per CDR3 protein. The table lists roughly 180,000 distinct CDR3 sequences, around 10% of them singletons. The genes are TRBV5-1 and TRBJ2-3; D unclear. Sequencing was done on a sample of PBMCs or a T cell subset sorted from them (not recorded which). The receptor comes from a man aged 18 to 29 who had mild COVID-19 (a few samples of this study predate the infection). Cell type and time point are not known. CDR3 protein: CASSTQSRSEDTQYF. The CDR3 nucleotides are TGCGCCAGCAGCACCCAATCAAGGTCCGAAGATACGCAGTATTTT.